The clone carrying this T cell receptor beta chain was seen ten or more times. As yet, its antigen is unknown. These data belong to a study of T cells in Graves' hyperthyroidism and ophthalmopathy. Looking at the study overall: It was at initial diagnosis, before any treatment, that peripheral blood was collected.

Patients were excluded because of uncontrolled infection, other autoimmune disease, pregnancy or lactation. The authors took PBMCs from roughly 9.3 ml fresh peripheral blood. There were TCR beta CDR3 regions amplified from RNA transcripts. The study used the HTBI primer set for a first-round RT-PCR of the TCR CDR3. TCRdb redid the calling of the multiplex PCR reads with MiXCR, one entry per CDR3 protein. The sample lists 300,000 to 350,000 distinct CDR3 sequences, around 20% occurring once. General study findings and limits: Most clonotypes expanded in thyroid above 0.001 were likewise present in blood.

The CDR3 length is 14 residues. Germline CDR1 is MNHNS and CDR2 is SASEGT. V lost 1 base, J lost 5 bases, and 12 bases lay in between. The chain recombines TRBV6-1 with TRBJ2-7; TRBD2 is a possible D gene (5 bases). The receptor comes from a woman aged 50 to 65 with Graves' hyperthyroidism. Sequencing was done on a sample of blood. In nucleotides, the CDR3 is TGTGCCAGCAGTGAAGTAGCTGGGAGAAACGAGCAGTACTTC. Its translation is CASSEVAGRNEQYF.